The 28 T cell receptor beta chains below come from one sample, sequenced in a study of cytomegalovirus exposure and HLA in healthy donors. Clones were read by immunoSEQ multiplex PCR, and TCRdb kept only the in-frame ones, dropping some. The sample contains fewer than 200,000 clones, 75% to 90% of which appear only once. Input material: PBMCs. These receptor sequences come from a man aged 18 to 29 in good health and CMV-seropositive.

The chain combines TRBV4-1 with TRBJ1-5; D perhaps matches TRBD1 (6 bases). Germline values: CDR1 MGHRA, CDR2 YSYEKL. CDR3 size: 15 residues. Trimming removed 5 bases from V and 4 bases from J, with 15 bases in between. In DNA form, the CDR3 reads TGCGCCAGCAGCGAACGTGGGACACAGAATCAGCCCCAGCATTTT. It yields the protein CASSERGTQNQPQHF.

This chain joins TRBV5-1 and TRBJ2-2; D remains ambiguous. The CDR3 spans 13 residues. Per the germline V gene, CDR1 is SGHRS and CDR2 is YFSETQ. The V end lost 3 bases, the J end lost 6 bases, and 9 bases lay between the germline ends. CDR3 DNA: TGCGCCAGCAGCTCCACTACGCCCGGGGAGCTGTTTTTT. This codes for CASSSTTPGELFF.

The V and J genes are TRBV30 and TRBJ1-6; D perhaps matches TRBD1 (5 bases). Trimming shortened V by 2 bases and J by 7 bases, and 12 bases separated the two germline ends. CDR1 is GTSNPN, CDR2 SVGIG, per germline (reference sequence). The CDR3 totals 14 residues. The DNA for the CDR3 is TGTGCCTGGAGTTCAGGGACTGGGAATTCACCCCTCCACTTT. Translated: CAWSSGTGNSPLHF.

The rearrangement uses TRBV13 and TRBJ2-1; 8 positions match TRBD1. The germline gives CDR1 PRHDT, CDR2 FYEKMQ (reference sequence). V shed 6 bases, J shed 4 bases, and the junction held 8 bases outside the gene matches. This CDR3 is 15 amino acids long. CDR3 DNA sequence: TGTGCCAGCAGTCCCGGGACAGGTGTATACAATGAGCAGTTCTTC. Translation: CASSPGTGVYNEQFF.

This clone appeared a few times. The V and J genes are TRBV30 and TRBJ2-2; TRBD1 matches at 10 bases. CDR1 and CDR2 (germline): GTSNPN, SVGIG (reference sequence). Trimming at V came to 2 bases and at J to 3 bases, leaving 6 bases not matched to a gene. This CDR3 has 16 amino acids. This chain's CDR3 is CAWSITGTGDTGELFF. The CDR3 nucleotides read TGTGCCTGGAGTATCACCGGGACAGGGGACACCGGGGAGCTGTTTTTT. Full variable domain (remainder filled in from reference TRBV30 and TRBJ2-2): SQTIHQWPATLVQPVGSPLSLECTVEGTSNPNLYWYRQAAGRGLQLLFYSVGIGQISSEVPQNLSASRPQDRQFILSSKKLLLSDSGFYLCAWSITGTGDTGELFFGEGSRLTVL.

CDR3 nucleotides: TGTGCCAGCAGTTCATTCCTCGGACAGGGCCGGACCTACGAGCAGTACTTC. It encodes CASSSFLGQGRTYEQYF. The chain carries TRBV28 and TRBJ2-7, with 8 bases fitting TRBD1. Per germline, CDR1 MDHEN and CDR2 SYDVKM. The CDR3 extends over 17 amino acids. J gave up 2 bases and V 4 bases, and 13 bases lay outside the gene matches.

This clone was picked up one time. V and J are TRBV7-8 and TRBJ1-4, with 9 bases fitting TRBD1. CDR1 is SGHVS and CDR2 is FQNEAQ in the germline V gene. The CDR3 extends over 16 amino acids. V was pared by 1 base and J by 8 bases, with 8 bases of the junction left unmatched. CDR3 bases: TGTGCCAGCAGCTTAGGCCCCGGGACAGGGAGAGAAAAACTGTTTTTT. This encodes CASSLGPGTGREKLFF.

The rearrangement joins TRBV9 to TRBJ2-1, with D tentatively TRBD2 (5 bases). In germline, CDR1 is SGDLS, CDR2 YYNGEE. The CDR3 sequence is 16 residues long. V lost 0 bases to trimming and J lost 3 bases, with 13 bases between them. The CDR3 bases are TGTGCCAGCAGCGTAGATCCCGGGGAACACTACAATGAGCAGTTCTTC. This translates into CASSVDPGEHYNEQFF.

The DNA for the CDR3 is TGTGCCAGTAGTCCCGCCGGGGGGTTCAATGAGCAGTTCTTC. Amino acids: CASSPAGGFNEQFF. This chain uses TRBV19 with TRBJ2-1, with 7 bases lining up with TRBD2. V lost 5 bases and J lost 6; bases outside the gene matches: 7. CDR1 is LNHDA, CDR2 SQIVND, per germline (reference sequence). This CDR3 contains 14 residues.

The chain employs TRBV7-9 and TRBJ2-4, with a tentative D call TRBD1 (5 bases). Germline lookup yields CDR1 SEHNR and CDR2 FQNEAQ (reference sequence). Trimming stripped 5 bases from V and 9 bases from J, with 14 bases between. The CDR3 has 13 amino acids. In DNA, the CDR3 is TGTGCCAGCAGCGGCTCAGGGTTAGGCATTCAGTACTTC. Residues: CASSGSGLGIQYF.

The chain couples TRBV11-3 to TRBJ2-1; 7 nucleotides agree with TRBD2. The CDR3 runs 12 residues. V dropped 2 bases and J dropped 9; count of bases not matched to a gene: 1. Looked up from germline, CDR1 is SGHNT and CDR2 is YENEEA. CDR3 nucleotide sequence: TGTGCCAGCAGCTTAACGGGGGGTGAGCAGTTCTTC. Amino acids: CASSLTGGEQFF.

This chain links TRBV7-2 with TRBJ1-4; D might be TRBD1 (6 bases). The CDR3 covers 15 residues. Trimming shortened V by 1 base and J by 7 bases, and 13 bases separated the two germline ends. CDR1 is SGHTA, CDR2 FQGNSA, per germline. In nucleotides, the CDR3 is TGTGCCAGCAGCTTAGGAGGGGGATGGAGTGAAAAACTGTTTTTT. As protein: CASSLGGGWSEKLFF.

CDR3 region: CASSYSGASTDTQYF. CDR3 sequence (DNA): TGCGCCAGCAGCTACAGCGGGGCTAGCACAGATACGCAGTATTTT. The V gene is TRBV5-1, the J gene TRBJ2-3, with TRBD2 identical over 7 bases. Trimming removed 3 bases from V and 0 bases from J; junction bases left unmatched: 4. Looked up from germline, CDR1 is SGHRS and CDR2 is YFSETQ. CDR3 length: 15 amino acids.

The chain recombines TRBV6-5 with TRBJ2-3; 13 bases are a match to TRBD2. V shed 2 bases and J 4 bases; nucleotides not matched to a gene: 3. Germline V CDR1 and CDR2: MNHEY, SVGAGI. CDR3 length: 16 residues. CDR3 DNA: TGTGCCAGCAGTTACGGACTAGCGGGGGTTTCAGATACGCAGTATTTT. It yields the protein CASSYGLAGVSDTQYF.

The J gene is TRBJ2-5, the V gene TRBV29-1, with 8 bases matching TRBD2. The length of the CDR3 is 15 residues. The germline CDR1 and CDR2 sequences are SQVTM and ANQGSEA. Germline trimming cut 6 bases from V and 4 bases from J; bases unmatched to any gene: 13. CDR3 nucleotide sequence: TGCAGCGTCGCGGGGGGAGTGGATTTTAGAGAGACCCAGTACTTC. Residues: CSVAGGVDFRETQYF.

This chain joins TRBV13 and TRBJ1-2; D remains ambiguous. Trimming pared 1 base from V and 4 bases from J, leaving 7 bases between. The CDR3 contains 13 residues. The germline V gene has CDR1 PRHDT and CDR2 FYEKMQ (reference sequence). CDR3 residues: CASSLEAVYGYTF. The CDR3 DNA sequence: TGTGCCAGCAGCTTAGAGGCGGTCTATGGCTACACCTTC.

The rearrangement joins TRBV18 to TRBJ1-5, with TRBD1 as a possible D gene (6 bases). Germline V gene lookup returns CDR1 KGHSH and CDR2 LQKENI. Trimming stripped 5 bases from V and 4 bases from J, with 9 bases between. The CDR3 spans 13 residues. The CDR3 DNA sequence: TGTGCCAGCTCATCCGACAGGAATCAGCCCCAGCATTTT. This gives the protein CASSSDRNQPQHF.

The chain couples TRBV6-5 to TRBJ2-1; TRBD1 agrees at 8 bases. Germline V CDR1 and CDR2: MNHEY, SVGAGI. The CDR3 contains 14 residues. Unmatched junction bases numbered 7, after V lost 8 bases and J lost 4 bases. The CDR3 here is CASSDRDGYNEQFF. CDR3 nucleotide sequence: TGTGCCAGCTCGGACAGGGACGGTTACAATGAGCAGTTCTTC.

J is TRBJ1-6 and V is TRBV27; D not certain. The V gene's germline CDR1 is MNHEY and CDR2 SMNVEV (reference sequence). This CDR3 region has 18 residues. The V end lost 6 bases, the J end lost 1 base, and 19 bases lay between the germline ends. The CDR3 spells CASSPSYQRSSYNSPLHF. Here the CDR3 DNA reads TGTGCCAGCAGCCCTTCCTATCAGCGGTCATCCTATAATTCACCCCTCCACTTT.

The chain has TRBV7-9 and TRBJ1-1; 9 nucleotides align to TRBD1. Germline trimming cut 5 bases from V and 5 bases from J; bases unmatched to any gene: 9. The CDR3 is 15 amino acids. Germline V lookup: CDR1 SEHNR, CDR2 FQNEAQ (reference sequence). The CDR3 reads CASSPKGTGWTEAFF. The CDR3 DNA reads TGTGCCAGCAGCCCGAAGGGGACAGGGTGGACTGAAGCTTTCTTT.

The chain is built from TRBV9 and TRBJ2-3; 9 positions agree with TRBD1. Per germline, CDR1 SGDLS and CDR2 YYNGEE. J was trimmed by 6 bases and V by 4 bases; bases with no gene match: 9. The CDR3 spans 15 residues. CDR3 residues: CASSPHRGLEDTQYF. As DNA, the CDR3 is TGTGCCAGCAGCCCCCACAGGGGGCTAGAGGATACGCAGTATTTT. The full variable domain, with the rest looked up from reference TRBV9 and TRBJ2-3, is DSGVTQTPKHLITATGQRVTLRCSPRSGDLSVYWYQQSLDQGLQFLIQYYNGEERAKGNILERFSAQQFPDLHSELNLSSLELGDSALYFCASSPHRGLEDTQYFGPGTRLTVL.

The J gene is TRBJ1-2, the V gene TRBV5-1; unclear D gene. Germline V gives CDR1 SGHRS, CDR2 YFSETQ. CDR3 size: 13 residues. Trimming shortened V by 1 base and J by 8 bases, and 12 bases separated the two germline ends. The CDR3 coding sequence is TGCGCCAGCAGCTTGAGGAGTGAGGGAGGCTACACCTTC. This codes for CASSLRSEGGYTF.

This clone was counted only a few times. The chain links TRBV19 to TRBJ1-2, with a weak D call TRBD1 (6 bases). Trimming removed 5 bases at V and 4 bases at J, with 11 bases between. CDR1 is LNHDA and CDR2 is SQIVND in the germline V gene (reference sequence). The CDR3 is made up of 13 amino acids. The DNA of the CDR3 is TGTGCCAGTAGTCCGGACAGCTCCTATGGCTACACCTTC. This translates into CASSPDSSYGYTF.

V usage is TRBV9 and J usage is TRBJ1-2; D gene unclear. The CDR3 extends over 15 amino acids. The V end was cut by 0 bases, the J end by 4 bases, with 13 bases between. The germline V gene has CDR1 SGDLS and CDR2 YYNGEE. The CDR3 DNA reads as TGTGCCAGCAGCGTAGAAATGGGAGGTGGCTATGGCTACACCTTC. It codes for CASSVEMGGGYGYTF.

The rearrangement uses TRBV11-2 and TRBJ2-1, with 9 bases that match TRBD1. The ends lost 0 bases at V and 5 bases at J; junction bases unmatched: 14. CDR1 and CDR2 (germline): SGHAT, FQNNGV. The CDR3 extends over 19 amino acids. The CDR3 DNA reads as TGTGCCAGCAGCTTAGAAGTGGGGCGGTTGGGACAGGGAAACAATGAGCAGTTCTTC. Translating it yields CASSLEVGRLGQGNNEQFF. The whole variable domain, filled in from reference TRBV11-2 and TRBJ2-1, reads EAGVAQSPRYKIIEKRQSVAFWCNPISGHATLYWYQQILGQGPKLLIQFQNNGVVDDSQLPKDRFSAERLKGVDSTLKIQPAKLEDSAVYLCASSLEVGRLGQGNNEQFFGPGTRLTVL.

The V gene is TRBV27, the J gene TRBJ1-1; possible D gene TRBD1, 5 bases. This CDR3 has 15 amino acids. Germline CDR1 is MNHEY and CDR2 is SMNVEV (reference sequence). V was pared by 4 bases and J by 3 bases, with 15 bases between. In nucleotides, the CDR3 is TGTGCCAGCAGTTCGGTCCGGGACTCGTACACTGAAGCTTTCTTT. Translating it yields CASSSVRDSYTEAFF.

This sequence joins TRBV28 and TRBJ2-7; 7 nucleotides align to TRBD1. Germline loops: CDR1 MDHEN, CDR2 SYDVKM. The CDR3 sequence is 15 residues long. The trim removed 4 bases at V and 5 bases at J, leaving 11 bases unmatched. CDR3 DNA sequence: TGTGCCAGCAGTTCAAGGGCAGGGGGTTTCGACGAGCAGTACTTC. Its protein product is CASSSRAGGFDEQYF.

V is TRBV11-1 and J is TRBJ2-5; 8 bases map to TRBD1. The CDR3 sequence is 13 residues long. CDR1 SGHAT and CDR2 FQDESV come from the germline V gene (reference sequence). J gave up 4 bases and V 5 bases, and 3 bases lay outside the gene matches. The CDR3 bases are TGTGCCAGCAGCCAAGACAGGGGAGAGACCCAGTACTTC. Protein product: CASSQDRGETQYF. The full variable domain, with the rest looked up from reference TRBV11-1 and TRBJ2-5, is EAEVAQSPRYKITEKSQAVAFWCDPISGHATLYWYRQILGQGPELLVQFQDESVVDDSQLPKDRFSAERLKGVDSTLKIQPAELGDSAMYLCASSQDRGETQYFGPGTRLLVL.